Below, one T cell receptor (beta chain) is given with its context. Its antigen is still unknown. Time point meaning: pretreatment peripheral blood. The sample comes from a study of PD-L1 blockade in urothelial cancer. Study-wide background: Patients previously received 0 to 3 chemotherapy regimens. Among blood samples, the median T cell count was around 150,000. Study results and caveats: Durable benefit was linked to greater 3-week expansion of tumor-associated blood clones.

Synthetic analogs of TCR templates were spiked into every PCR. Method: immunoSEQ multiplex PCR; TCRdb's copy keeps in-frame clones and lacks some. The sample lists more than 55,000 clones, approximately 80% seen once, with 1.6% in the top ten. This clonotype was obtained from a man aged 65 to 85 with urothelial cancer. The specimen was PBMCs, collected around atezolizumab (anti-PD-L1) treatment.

The CDR3 protein is CASSLGGGPISYEQYF. The CDR3 nucleotides are TGTGCCAGCAGCTTAGGTGGAGGGCCGATCTCCTACGAGCAGTACTTC. The V and J genes are TRBV7-9 and TRBJ2-7; tentative D call: TRBD2 (6 bases). The CDR3 length is 16 residues. CDR1 and CDR2 (germline): SEHNR, FQNEAQ (reference sequence). With 1 base removed from V and 0 bases from J, the gap between germline ends came to 13 bases.